A selection of T cell receptor beta chains follows, all from one sample in a study of early T cells in non-severe SARS-CoV-2 infection. One entry per CDR3 protein results from TCRdb running MiXCR on the 5' RACE reads. The table includes about 60,000 distinct CDR3 sequences, less than 20% detected once. Sequences were derived from whole blood, sampled at baseline. All receptors come from an adult who was a healthcare worker with PCR-confirmed SARS-CoV-2 infection or an uninfected control (not recorded which). Each CDR3 is given with its conserved first and last residue. Each record gives: V gene, clone size, J gene, D gene, CDR3 DNA, CDR3 protein. The D gene is left open where the match is weak. A clone size is listed for some rows: how often the clone was seen (once, few, many), or a class if it is expanded.

TRBV7-9,.,TRBJ2-3,TRBD2,TGTGCCAGCAGCTCACCAGCGGGAGGTGAAACAGATACGCAGTATTTT,CASSSPAGGETDTQYF
TRBV11-2,few,TRBJ2-7,TRBD2,TGTGCCAGCAGCCCAGTACGGCGGGAGGGTGCGTACGAGCAGTACTTC,CASSPVRREGAYEQYF
TRBV20-1,few,TRBJ2-5,.,TGCAGTGCCACGGGCAGCACCAGATGGGAGACCCAGTACTTC,CSATGSTRWETQYF
TRBV11-2,few,TRBJ1-1,.,TGTGCCAGCAGGGAGACATTGAACACTGAAGCTTTCTTT,CASRETLNTEAFF
TRBV5-1,many,TRBJ1-1,.,TGCGCCAGCAGCTCGCGGGGGCAGCAAAACACTGAAGCTTTCTTT,CASSSRGQQNTEAFF
TRBV12-3/TRBV12-4,many,TRBJ2-7,.,TGTGCCAGCAGTACCACAGAAAACTACGAGCAGTACTTC,CASSTTENYEQYF
TRBV5-4,.,TRBJ2-7,TRBD1,TGTGCCAGCAGCTTGGACCCCCTTAACAGGGGCGAGCAGTACTTC,CASSLDPLNRGEQYF
TRBV7-6,.,TRBJ2-7,.,TGTGCCAGCAGCTTAGGGTACGATACCTACGAGCAGTACTTC,CASSLGYDTYEQYF
TRBV29-1,many,TRBJ2-5,TRBD2,TGCAGCGTCGGGGGTGGAGCGGGACCTGAGACCCAGTACTTC,CSVGGGAGPETQYF
TRBV9,.,TRBJ2-1,TRBD2,TGTGCCAGCAGCCCGCCACTAGCGGAATACAATGAGCAGTTCTTC,CASSPPLAEYNEQFF
TRBV20-1,many,TRBJ1-1,.,TGCAGTGCTAGTAGGTCGAACACTGAAGCTTTCTTT,CSASRSNTEAFF
TRBV20-1,.,TRBJ2-5,.,TGCAGTGCTAGTATGAGAGAGACCCAGTACTTC,CSASMRETQYF
TRBV12-3/TRBV12-4,.,TRBJ2-1,.,TGTGCCAGCAGAACTGAGGACGGGAGACGGAATGAGCAGTTCTTC,CASRTEDGRRNEQFF
TRBV6-5,few,TRBJ2-7,.,TGTGCCAGCAGTAAGAACAGGGAACCCCCCTACGAGCAGTACTTC,CASSKNREPPYEQYF
TRBV20-1,once,TRBJ1-5,TRBD1,TGCAGTGGATTACAGGGGGCGCAGGTACAGCCCCAGCATTTT,CSGLQGAQVQPQHF
TRBV12-3/TRBV12-4,many,TRBJ2-7,.,TGTGCCAGCAGTGTGACAGCAATGTCCTACGAGCAGTACTTC,CASSVTAMSYEQYF
TRBV4-2,.,TRBJ2-5,TRBD1,TGTGCCAGCAGCCGAAAGGTTGCAGGGGGAGAGACCCAGTACTTC,CASSRKVAGGETQYF
TRBV29-1,few,TRBJ2-7,.,TGCAGCGTTGTCAGGGATACCTACGAGCAGTACTTC,CSVVRDTYEQYF
TRBV6-2/TRBV6-3,many,TRBJ2-7,.,TGTGCCAGCAGTTATATGGCGGGTTACCACGAGCAGTACTTC,CASSYMAGYHEQYF
TRBV27,.,TRBJ2-3,TRBD1,TGTGCCAGCACCCCTCTAAGACAGGGGGGTCTTGATACGCAGTATTTT,CASTPLRQGGLDTQYF
TRBV3-1,.,TRBJ2-1,.,TGTGCCAGCAGCCACGGAAGCTCCTACAATGAGCAGTTCTTC,CASSHGSSYNEQFF
TRBV5-1,few,TRBJ2-1,TRBD1,TGCGCCAGCAGCCCACGAGGACAGGGTGATTACAATGAGCAGTTCTTC,CASSPRGQGDYNEQFF
TRBV18,.,TRBJ1-1,TRBD1,TGTGCCAGCTCACCACTGGACAGGGGCACTGAAGCTTTCTTT,CASSPLDRGTEAFF
TRBV5-1,few,TRBJ1-5,.,TGCGCCAGCAGCCCCAACCAGGGGAATCAGCCCCAGCATTTT,CASSPNQGNQPQHF
TRBV7-6,.,TRBJ2-1,TRBD1,TGTGCCAGCAGCCCTTGGCAGGGGGCCAATGAGCAGTTCTTC,CASSPWQGANEQFF
TRBV12-3/TRBV12-4,.,TRBJ2-2,TRBD2,TGTGCCAGCAGATCCACTAGCGGGAGGGCGCCCGGGGAGCTGTTTTTT,CASRSTSGRAPGELFF
TRBV10-3,.,TRBJ2-1,TRBD2,TGTGCCATAAACAGCGGGGGCTCCTACAATGAGCAGTTCTTC,CAINSGGSYNEQFF
TRBV19,few,TRBJ2-5,TRBD1,TGTGCCAGTAGTACTGGGACAGGGGTTCTGGAGACCCAGTACTTC,CASSTGTGVLETQYF
TRBV7-9,.,TRBJ1-1,TRBD1,TGTGCCAGCAGCACAGGACAGGGGGCGGACACTGAAGCTTTCTTT,CASSTGQGADTEAFF
TRBV6-5,.,TRBJ1-1,.,TGTGCCAGCAGTTACGATAGATTTTCCACTGAAGCTTTCTTT,CASSYDRFSTEAFF
TRBV5-1,few,TRBJ1-6,.,TGCGCCAGCAGCTTGGGACAGGTCACCGGGTATAATTCACCCCTCCACTTT,CASSLGQVTGYNSPLHF
TRBV7-9,.,TRBJ2-5,.,TGTGCCAGCAGCCATAATTCAGAGACCCAGTACTTC,CASSHNSETQYF
TRBV6-2/TRBV6-3,.,TRBJ2-7,.,TGTGCCAGCAAAGTACAGGCAAACTACGAGCAGTACTTC,CASKVQANYEQYF
TRBV28,many,TRBJ2-7,.,TGTGCCAGCAGTTTGCCCAGGGGTCAGCAGTACTTC,CASSLPRGQQYF
TRBV18,few,TRBJ1-1,.,TGTGCCAGCTCACGAGACACTGTGAACACTGAAGCTTTCTTT,CASSRDTVNTEAFF
TRBV5-4,.,TRBJ2-5,.,TGTGCCAGCAGCTTGGGGGAGAGCGGGACCCAGTACTTC,CASSLGESGTQYF
TRBV10-3,.,TRBJ2-7,.,TGTGCCATCAGTGGCACAGGGACCTACGAGCAGTACTTC,CAISGTGTYEQYF
TRBV5-1,.,TRBJ2-3,.,TGCGCCAGCAGCTTGGATGCGGGAACAGATACGCAGTATTTT,CASSLDAGTDTQYF
TRBV6-6,many,TRBJ2-3,.,TGTGCCAGCAGTTCGGACCCGAAAACGCAGTATTTT,CASSSDPKTQYF
TRBV5-6,.,TRBJ1-2,.,TGTGCCAGCAGCTTGGACAGGGAAGACTATGGCTACACCTTC,CASSLDREDYGYTF
TRBV5-5,few,TRBJ2-3,.,TGTGCCAGCAGCCCGCAGTGGGGAGATACGCAGTATTTT,CASSPQWGDTQYF
TRBV18,many,TRBJ1-5,.,TGTGCCAGCTCACTCGGCCTGGGGCAGAATCAGCCCCAGCATTTT,CASSLGLGQNQPQHF
TRBV2,.,TRBJ1-2,.,TGTGCCAGCAGTGATTCAGGGTCCTATGGCTACACCTTC,CASSDSGSYGYTF
TRBV28,few,TRBJ1-6,.,TGTGCCAGCACCATAAACCGGGAGGGAATGGCCCTCCACTTT,CASTINREGMALHF
TRBV4-3,few,TRBJ1-1,TRBD1,TGCGCCAGCAGCCAAGAGGGGACAGGCCTGAACACTGAAGCTTTCTTT,CASSQEGTGLNTEAFF
TRBV29-1,.,TRBJ2-5,TRBD2,TGCAGCGTTGCGTCGGGGCCAGCGGGAGTCTCAGTGGGGACCCAGTACTTC,CSVASGPAGVSVGTQYF
TRBV27,few,TRBJ2-7,.,TGTGCCAGCAGCCGGGACACCTCGGGATTGTACGAGCAGTACTTC,CASSRDTSGLYEQYF